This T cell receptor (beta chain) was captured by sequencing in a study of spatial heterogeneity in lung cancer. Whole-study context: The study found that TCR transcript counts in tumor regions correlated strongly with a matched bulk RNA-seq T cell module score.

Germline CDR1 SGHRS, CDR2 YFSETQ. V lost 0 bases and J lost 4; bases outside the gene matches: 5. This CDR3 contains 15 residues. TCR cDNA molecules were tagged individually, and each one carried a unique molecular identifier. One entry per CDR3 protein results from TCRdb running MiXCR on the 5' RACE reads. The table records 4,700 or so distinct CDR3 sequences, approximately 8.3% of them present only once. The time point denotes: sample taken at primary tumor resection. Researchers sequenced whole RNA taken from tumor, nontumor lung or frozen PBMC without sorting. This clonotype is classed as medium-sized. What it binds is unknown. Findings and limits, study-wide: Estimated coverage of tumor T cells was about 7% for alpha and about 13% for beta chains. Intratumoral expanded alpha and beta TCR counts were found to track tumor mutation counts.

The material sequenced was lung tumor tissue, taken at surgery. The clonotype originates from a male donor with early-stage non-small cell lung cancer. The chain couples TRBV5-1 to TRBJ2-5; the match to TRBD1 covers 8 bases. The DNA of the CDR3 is TGCGCCAGCAGCTTGGGCGACAGGGGAGGAGAGACCCAGTACTTC. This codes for CASSLGDRGGETQYF.